This is a list of T cell receptor beta chains from one sample in a study of T cell responses to AZD1222 COVID-19 vaccine. Profiled with immunoSEQ multiplex PCR; TCRdb holds only in-frame clones, not every one. Of about 140,000 clones detected, roughly nine tenths appear once; the ten largest clones hold over 2.5%. Specimen: peripheral blood, collected on day 0 of AZD1222 vaccination. These receptors all come from an adult in good health. The conserved cysteine and the conserved F or W are not part of the CDR3 here. D genes are given only for firm matches.

D: .; V: TRBV28; J: TRBJ2-3; CDR3: ATLDSSTDTQY
D: TRBD1; V: TRBV14; J: TRBJ2-7; CDR3: ASSPGEGQGSYEQY
D: TRBD1; V: TRBV7-9; J: TRBJ2-5; CDR3: ASSNSGQGQETQY
D: .; V: TRBV9; J: TRBJ2-1; CDR3: ASSPRPLGNEQF
D: .; V: TRBV4-1; J: TRBJ2-7; CDR3: ASSQGREGSYEQY
D: TRBD2; V: TRBV6-5; J: TRBJ2-2; CDR3: ASRSAGSGTGELF
D: TRBD2; V: TRBV6-2/TRBV6-3; J: TRBJ2-7; CDR3: ASSYASGGPYEQY
D: .; V: TRBV10-3; J: TRBJ2-7; CDR3: AISRTATGTLYEQY
D: .; V: TRBV21-1; J: TRBJ2-1; CDR3: TGTGWYREF
D: .; V: TRBV2; J: TRBJ1-2; CDR3: ARRAPNDYGYT
D: .; V: TRBV19; J: TRBJ2-1; CDR3: ASSMWSAPGNEQF